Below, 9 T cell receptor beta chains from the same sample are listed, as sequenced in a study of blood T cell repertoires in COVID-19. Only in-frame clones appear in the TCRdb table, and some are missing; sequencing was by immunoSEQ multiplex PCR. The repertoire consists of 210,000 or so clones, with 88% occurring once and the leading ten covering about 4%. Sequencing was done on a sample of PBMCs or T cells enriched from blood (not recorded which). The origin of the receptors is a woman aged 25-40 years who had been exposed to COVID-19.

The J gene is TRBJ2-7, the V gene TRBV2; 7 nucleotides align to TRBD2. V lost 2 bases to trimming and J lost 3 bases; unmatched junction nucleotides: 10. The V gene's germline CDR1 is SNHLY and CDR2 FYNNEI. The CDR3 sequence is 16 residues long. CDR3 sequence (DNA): TGTGCCAGCAGTGAAAATCGGGAGGAGGGGAGCTACGAGCAGTACTTC. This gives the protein CASSENREEGSYEQYF. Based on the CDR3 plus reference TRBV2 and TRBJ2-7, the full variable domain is EPEVTQTPSHQVTQMGQEVILRCVPISNHLYFYWYRQILGQKVEFLVSFYNNEISEKSEIFDDQFSVERPDGSNFTLKIRSTKLEDSAMYFCASSENREEGSYEQYFGPGTRLTVT.

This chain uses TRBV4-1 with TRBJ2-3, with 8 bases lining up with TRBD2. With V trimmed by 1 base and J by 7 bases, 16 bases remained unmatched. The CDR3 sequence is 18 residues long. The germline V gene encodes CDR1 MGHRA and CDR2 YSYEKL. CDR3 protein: CASSQGIGRAGGINTQYF. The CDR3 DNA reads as TGCGCCAGCAGCCAAGGAATTGGTAGGGCGGGAGGAATAAATACGCAGTATTTT.

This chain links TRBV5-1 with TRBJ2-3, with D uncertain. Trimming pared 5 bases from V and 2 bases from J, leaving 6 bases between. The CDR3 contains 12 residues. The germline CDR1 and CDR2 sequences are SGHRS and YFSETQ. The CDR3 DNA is TGCGCCAGCAGGGGCATCACAGATACGCAGTATTTT. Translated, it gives CASRGITDTQYF.

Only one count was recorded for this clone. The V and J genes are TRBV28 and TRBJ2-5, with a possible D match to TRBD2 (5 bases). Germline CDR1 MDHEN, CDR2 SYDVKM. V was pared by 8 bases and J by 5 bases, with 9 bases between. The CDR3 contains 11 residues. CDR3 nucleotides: TGTGCCAGCGAGGGTATGGAGACCCAGTACTTC. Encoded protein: CASEGMETQYF.

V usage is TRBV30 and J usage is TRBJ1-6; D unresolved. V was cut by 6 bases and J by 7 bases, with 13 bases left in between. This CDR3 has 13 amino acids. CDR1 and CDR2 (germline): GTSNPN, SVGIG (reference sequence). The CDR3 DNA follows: TGTGCCTGCCTTTGGTCAGGAAATTCACCCCTCCACTTT. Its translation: CACLWSGNSPLHF.

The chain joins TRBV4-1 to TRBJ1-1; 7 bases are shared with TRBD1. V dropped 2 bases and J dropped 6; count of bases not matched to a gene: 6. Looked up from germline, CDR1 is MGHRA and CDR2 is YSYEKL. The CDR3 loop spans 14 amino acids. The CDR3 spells CASSQQGGSAEAFF. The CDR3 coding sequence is TGCGCCAGCAGCCAACAGGGGGGAAGCGCTGAAGCTTTCTTT.

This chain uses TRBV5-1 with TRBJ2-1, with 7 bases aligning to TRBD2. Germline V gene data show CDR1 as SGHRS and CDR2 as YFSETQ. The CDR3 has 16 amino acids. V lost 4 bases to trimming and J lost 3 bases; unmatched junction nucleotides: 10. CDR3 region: CASSRYPRDYYNEQFF. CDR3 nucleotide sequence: TGCGCCAGCAGCCGCTACCCCCGGGACTACTACAATGAGCAGTTCTTC.

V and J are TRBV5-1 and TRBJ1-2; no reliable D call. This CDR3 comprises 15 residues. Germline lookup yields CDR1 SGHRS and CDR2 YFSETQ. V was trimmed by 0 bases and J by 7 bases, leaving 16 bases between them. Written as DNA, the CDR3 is TGCGCCAGCAGCTTGGAAGTGAGTCCGGGATCTGGCTACACCTTC. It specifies CASSLEVSPGSGYTF.

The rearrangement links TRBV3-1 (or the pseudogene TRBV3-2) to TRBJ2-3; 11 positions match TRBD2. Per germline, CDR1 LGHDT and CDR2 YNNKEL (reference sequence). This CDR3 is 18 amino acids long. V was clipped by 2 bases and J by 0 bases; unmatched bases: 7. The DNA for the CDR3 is TGTGCCAGCAGCCAAATCCCTAGCGGGAGGTCGAGCACAGATACGCAGTATTTT. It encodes CASSQIPSGRSSTDTQYF.